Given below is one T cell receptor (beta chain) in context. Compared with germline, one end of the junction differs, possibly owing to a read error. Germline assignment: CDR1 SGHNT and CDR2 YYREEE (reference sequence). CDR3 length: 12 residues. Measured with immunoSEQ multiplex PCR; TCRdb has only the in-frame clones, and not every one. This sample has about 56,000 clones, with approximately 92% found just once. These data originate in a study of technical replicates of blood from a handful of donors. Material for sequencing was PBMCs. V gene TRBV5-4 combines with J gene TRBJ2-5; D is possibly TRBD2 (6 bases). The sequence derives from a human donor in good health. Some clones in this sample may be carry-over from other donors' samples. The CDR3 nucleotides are TGTGCCAGCAGCTTGCGGGGGACGATTACAAACTTC. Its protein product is CASSLRGTITNF.